This entry lists 15 T cell receptor beta chains sequenced from one sample in a study of T cell responses to AZD1222 COVID-19 vaccine. Repertoires were generated with immunoSEQ multiplex PCR, while TCRdb's copy carries only in-frame clones and drops some. This table has about 67,000 clones, around four fifths appearing once. Specimen: peripheral blood, collected on day 0 of AZD1222 vaccination. The receptors come from an adult in good health.

The table lists this clone with a few counts. The J gene is TRBJ1-1, the V gene TRBV6-2 or TRBV6-3, with D perhaps matching TRBD1 (6 bases). The CDR3 sequence is 13 residues long. Germline V gene data show CDR1 as MNHEY and CDR2 as SVGEGT. V lost 3 bases, J lost 4 bases, and 9 bases lay in between. Here the CDR3 DNA reads TGTGCCAGCAGTTATAGGGGGAGCACTGAAGCTTTCTTT. The encoded protein is CASSYRGSTEAFF.

This chain connects TRBV7-8 to TRBJ1-2, with D perhaps TRBD1 (6 bases). The germline V gene encodes CDR1 SGHVS and CDR2 FQNEAQ. V lost 0 bases, J lost 5 bases, and 13 bases lay in between. CDR3 length equals 15 residues. The CDR3: CASSLARGALYGYTF. CDR3 DNA sequence: TGTGCCAGCAGCTTAGCGAGGGGGGCTTTGTATGGCTACACCTTC. Supplemented by reference TRBV7-8 and TRBJ1-2, the full variable domain reads GAGVSQSPRYKVAKRGQDVALRCDPISGHVSLFWYQQALGQGPEFLTYFQNEAQLDKSGLPSDRFFAERPEGSVSTLKIQRTQQEDSAVYLCASSLARGALYGYTFGSGTRLTVV.

J is TRBJ1-1 and V is TRBV6-2 or TRBV6-3, with 8 bases fitting TRBD1. The CDR3 is made up of 11 amino acids. Germline V gene sequence: CDR1 MNHEY, CDR2 SVGEGT. Trimming at V came to 4 bases and at J to 8 bases, leaving 0 bases not matched to a gene. CDR3 amino acids: CASSWDREAFF. The CDR3 DNA sequence: TGTGCCAGCAGTTGGGACAGGGAAGCTTTCTTT.

This chain joins TRBV28 and TRBJ1-4; D gene ambiguous. Trimming stripped 5 bases from V and 8 bases from J, with 15 bases between. Germline V gene lookup returns CDR1 MDHEN and CDR2 SYDVKM. This CDR3 contains 14 residues. CDR3 region: CASSLTLPREKLFF. CDR3 sequence (DNA): TGTGCCAGCAGTCTTACCCTACCGAGGGAAAAACTGTTTTTT.

This sequence joins TRBV4-1 and TRBJ1-2; 7 bases line up with TRBD1. Germline-derived CDR1 and CDR2 are MGHRA and YSYEKL. V trimming: 4 bases; J trimming: 0 bases; junction bases outside the gene matches: 8. This CDR3 has 16 residues. The CDR3 region is CASSRIVDRANYGYTF. In nucleotides, the CDR3 is TGCGCCAGCAGCCGAATAGTCGACAGGGCTAACTATGGCTACACCTTC.

The gene calls are TRBV28 and TRBJ1-1; possibly TRBD1 for D (6 bases). The CDR3 consists of 19 residues. Germline CDR1 and CDR2: MDHEN and SYDVKM. V lost 3 bases to trimming and J lost 5 bases, with 28 bases between them. The CDR3 sequence: CASSFPVSPGVPPSTEAFF. The CDR3 nucleotides are TGTGCCAGCAGTTTTCCAGTTTCCCCAGGGGTTCCTCCTTCTACTGAAGCTTTCTTT.

Of note for this clone: A junction end diverges from the germline sequence, so it may reflect a read error. V is TRBV7-9 and J is TRBJ1-5; TRBD1 agrees at 8 bases. The V gene's germline CDR1 is SEHNR and CDR2 FQNEAQ (reference sequence). The CDR3 totals 15 residues. As DNA, the CDR3 is TGTGCCAGCAGCTTAGTAGGACAGGGCAACCAGCCCCAGCATTTT. Its translation: CASSLVGQGNQPQHF. Full variable domain (rest looked up from reference TRBV7-9 and TRBJ1-5): DTGVSQNPRHKITKRGQNVTFRCDPISEHNRLYWYRQTLGQGPEFLTYFQNEAQLEKSRLLSDRFSAERPKGSFSTLEIQRTEQGDSAMYLCASSLVGQGNQPQHFGDGTRLSIL.

On this clone: The junction differs from germline at one of its ends, possibly a read error. This chain connects TRBV7-3 to TRBJ2-3, with a possible D match to TRBD2 (6 bases). The CDR3 contains 18 residues. Per the germline V gene, CDR1 is SGHTA and CDR2 is FQGTGA. This chain's CDR3 is CASSLMSWESGSTDMQYF. The CDR3 coding sequence is TGTGCCAGCAGCTTGATGTCGTGGGAAAGCGGGTCCACAGATATGCAGTATTTT.

The gene calls are TRBV24-1 and TRBJ1-2; TRBD1 agrees at 10 bases. Germline V gene lookup returns CDR1 KGHDR and CDR2 SFDVKD. This CDR3 region has 16 residues. V lost 5 bases, J lost 5 bases, and 10 bases stayed unmatched. The CDR3: CATSVGDRGEFYGYTF. For the CDR3, the DNA is TGTGCCACCAGTGTTGGGGACAGGGGCGAGTTTTATGGCTACACCTTC.

This chain joins TRBV9 and TRBJ2-1; possible D gene TRBD2, 5 bases. The V and J ends lost 0 bases and 2 bases respectively, with 9 bases between them. From germline, CDR1 is SGDLS and CDR2 YYNGEE. The CDR3 length is 15 residues. CDR3 sequence reads: CASSVGGSAYNEQFF. DNA of the CDR3: TGTGCCAGCAGCGTAGGAGGGAGCGCCTACAATGAGCAGTTCTTC.

The genes are TRBV5-1 and TRBJ2-7; 10 bases match TRBD2. V dropped 0 bases and J dropped 0; count of bases not matched to a gene: 18. The CDR3 runs to 21 residues. In germline, CDR1 is SGHRS, CDR2 YFSETQ. DNA for the CDR3: TGCGCCAGCAGCTTGGGGTCGCTACTAGCGGGACCCCCCCTAAGCTCCTACGAGCAGTACTTC. It encodes CASSLGSLLAGPPLSSYEQYF. Drawing the rest from reference TRBV5-1 and TRBJ2-7, the complete variable domain is KAGVTQTPRYLIKTRGQQVTLSCSPISGHRSVSWYQQTPGQGLQFLFEYFSETQRNKGNFPGRFSGRQFSNSRSEMNVSTLELGDSALYLCASSLGSLLAGPPLSSYEQYFGPGTRLTVT.

The chain employs TRBV5-1 and TRBJ1-2, with a possible D match to TRBD1 (6 bases). Between the trimmed V and J ends, which lost 4 bases and 2 bases, there was a span of 9 bases. In germline, CDR1 is SGHRS, CDR2 YFSETQ. The CDR3 totals 13 residues. CDR3 sequence reads: CASSRDTNYGYTF. In DNA form, the CDR3 reads TGCGCCAGCAGCCGGGACACCAACTATGGCTACACCTTC.

The rearrangement joins TRBV15 to TRBJ1-2, with 8 bases matching TRBD1. There are 14 residues in the CDR3. Per the germline V gene, CDR1 is LNHNV and CDR2 is YYDKDF (reference sequence). V shed 1 base and J 7 bases; nucleotides not matched to a gene: 5. The CDR3 DNA follows: TGTGCCACCAGCAGAGGAGGACAGGGAGGTGGCTACACCTTC. Amino acids: CATSRGGQGGGYTF.

The chain recombines TRBV19 with TRBJ1-5; a weak D match, TRBD1 (5 bases). CDR3 length equals 12 residues. The germline CDR1 and CDR2 sequences are LNHDA and SQIVND (reference sequence). V dropped 4 bases and J dropped 7 bases, with 8 bases sitting between them. The CDR3 DNA follows: TGTGCCAGTAGTAGTAGGGGCCAGCCCCAGCATTTT. Its translation is CASSSRGQPQHF.

This chain connects TRBV28 to TRBJ2-7, with 11 positions matching TRBD1. There are 14 residues in the CDR3. Germline trimming cut 4 bases from V and 7 bases from J; bases unmatched to any gene: 6. Germline assignment: CDR1 MDHEN and CDR2 SYDVKM. The CDR3 protein is CASSSRTGGWEQYF. The CDR3, as DNA: TGTGCCAGCAGTTCGCGGACAGGGGGCTGGGAGCAGTACTTC.